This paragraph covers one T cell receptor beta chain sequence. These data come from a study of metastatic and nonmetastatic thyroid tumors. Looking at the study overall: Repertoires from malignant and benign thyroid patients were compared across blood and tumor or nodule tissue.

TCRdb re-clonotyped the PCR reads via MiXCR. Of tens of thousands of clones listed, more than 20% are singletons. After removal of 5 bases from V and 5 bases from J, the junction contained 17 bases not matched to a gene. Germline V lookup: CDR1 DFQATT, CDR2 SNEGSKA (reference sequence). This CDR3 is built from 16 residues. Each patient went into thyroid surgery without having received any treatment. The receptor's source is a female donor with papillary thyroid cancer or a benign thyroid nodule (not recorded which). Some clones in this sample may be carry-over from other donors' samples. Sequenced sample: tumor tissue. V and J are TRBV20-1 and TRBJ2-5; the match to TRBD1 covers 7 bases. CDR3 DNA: TGCAGTGCTCCCGACCGAACAGGGGCTAATACGGAGACCCAGTACTTC. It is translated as CSAPDRTGANTETQYF.